The 21 T cell receptor beta chains below come from one sample, sequenced in a study of CD8 T cells in ankylosing spondylitis. TCRdb re-analysed the 5' RACE reads in MiXCR, keeping a single row per CDR3 protein. The repertoire holds around 150,000 distinct CDR3 sequences, 9.5% to 12% seen once, with 3.5% to 5% in the top ten. Sample: blood, either unsorted or a sorted T cell fraction (not recorded which). The receptors derive from a female donor with ankylosing spondylitis or in good health (not recorded which).

V gene TRBV9 combines with J gene TRBJ1-2, with D possibly being TRBD1 (6 bases). V shed 4 bases and J shed 2 bases, with 12 bases lying between them. Germline V gene lookup returns CDR1 SGDLS and CDR2 YYNGEE. There are 14 residues in the CDR3. This chain's CDR3 is CASSPHTGNYGYTF. The CDR3 DNA follows: TGTGCCAGCAGCCCCCACACAGGGAACTATGGCTACACCTTC.

At least ten counts were recorded for this clonotype. The V and J genes are TRBV20-1 and TRBJ1-6, with D uncertain. The V gene lost 7 bases and the J gene lost 15 bases, with 19 bases spanning the gap. The length of the CDR3 is 12 residues. Germline V CDR1 and CDR2: DFQATT, SNEGSKA (reference sequence). The CDR3 DNA sequence: TGCAGTGTCCTCCGGGTCCTCTCTGGCCTCCACTTT. Its translation is CSVLRVLSGLHF.

The sample holds a few counts of this clonotype. The chain employs TRBV5-1 and TRBJ2-7, with D possibly being TRBD1 or TRBD2 (5 bases each). Deletions cut 2 bases from V and 3 bases from J, with 9 bases between. From germline, CDR1 is SGHRS and CDR2 YFSETQ. The length of the CDR3 is 13 residues. The CDR3 DNA reads as TGCGCCAGCAGCTTCGGGACGGTCTACGAGCAGTACTTC. Its protein product is CASSFGTVYEQYF.

This clonotype was counted at least ten times. The chain links TRBV12-3 or TRBV12-4 to TRBJ1-3; D unclear. Trimming removed 7 bases at V and 4 bases at J, with 8 bases between. The CDR3 runs 12 residues. The CDR3 is CASTSGGNTIYF. The CDR3 DNA sequence: TGTGCCAGCACCTCGGGGGGAAACACCATATATTTT.

The chain couples TRBV12-3 or TRBV12-4 to TRBJ2-7; no clear D. Trimming removed 5 bases from V and 0 bases from J, with 14 bases in between. This CDR3 has 15 amino acids. The CDR3 DNA sequence: TGTGCCAGCAGTCCGCAGTTGGACCTCTCCTACGAGCAGTACTTC. Translation: CASSPQLDLSYEQYF.

This clonotype has a count of ten or more. This chain connects TRBV12-3 or TRBV12-4 to TRBJ1-1, with TRBD1 identical over 7 bases. This CDR3 region has 15 residues. V lost 5 bases and J lost 5; bases outside the gene matches: 11. This CDR3 is CASSPTRGARTEAFF. DNA for the CDR3: TGTGCCAGCAGTCCGACCAGGGGGGCGCGGACTGAAGCTTTCTTT.

The V gene is TRBV30, the J gene TRBJ2-3; D gene ambiguous. From germline, CDR1 is GTSNPN and CDR2 SVGIG (reference sequence). This CDR3 region has 14 residues. V lost 0 bases and J 0 bases, leaving 7 bases between the germline ends. Here the CDR3 reads CAWSVRQSTDTQYF. CDR3 nucleotides: TGTGCCTGGAGTGTAAGGCAGAGCACAGATACGCAGTATTTT.

This clonotype was picked up many times. The chain joins TRBV5-1 to TRBJ2-7, with TRBD2 matching over 8 bases. V trimming: 0 bases; J trimming: 2 bases; junction bases outside the gene matches: 16. Germline V gene sequence: CDR1 SGHRS, CDR2 YFSETQ. This CDR3 comprises 19 residues. CDR3 in amino acids: CASSLAAGTRGVSAYEQYF. In nucleotides, the CDR3 is TGCGCCAGCAGCTTGGCAGCCGGGACTAGGGGTGTGTCGGCCTACGAGCAGTACTTC. The variable domain in full, completed from reference TRBV5-1 and TRBJ2-7, reads KAGVTQTPRYLIKTRGQQVTLSCSPISGHRSVSWYQQTPGQGLQFLFEYFSETQRNKGNFPGRFSGRQFSNSRSEMNVSTLELGDSALYLCASSLAAGTRGVSAYEQYFGPGTRLTVT.

This clonotype was seen many times. The CDR3 here is CASSSGTGAGELFF. CDR3 DNA: TGTGCCAGCAGTTCCGGGACAGGGGCCGGGGAGCTGTTTTTT. V is TRBV12-3 or TRBV12-4 and J is TRBJ2-2; 10 nucleotides align to TRBD1. The CDR3 has 14 residues. Trimming cost V 4 bases and J 6 bases; bases outside gene matches: 2.

This clonotype has at least ten counts. The V gene is TRBV12-3 or TRBV12-4, the J gene TRBJ1-3; the D gene is possibly TRBD1 (5 bases). V gave up 6 bases and J gave up 2 bases, with 14 bases separating them. The length of the CDR3 is 15 residues. CDR3 coding DNA: TGTGCCAGCAGCCCCCCCCTGGGGGCTGGAAACACCATATATTTT. Its translation: CASSPPLGAGNTIYF.

This clonotype was counted many times. The chain recombines TRBV5-1 with TRBJ1-3; no reliable D call. The germline V gene encodes CDR1 SGHRS and CDR2 YFSETQ. The V end lost 4 bases, the J end lost 3 bases, and 11 bases lay between the germline ends. The CDR3 loop spans 14 amino acids. The DNA for the CDR3 is TGCGCCAGCAGCCATGAGTACTTTGGAAACACCATATATTTT. This encodes CASSHEYFGNTIYF.

The V gene is TRBV3-1, the J gene TRBJ2-5; D is unclear. This CDR3 is built from 14 residues. V lost 1 base and J 2 bases, leaving 8 bases between the germline ends. Looked up from germline, CDR1 is LGHDT and CDR2 is YNNKEL (reference sequence). The CDR3 is CASSQALYQETQYF. CDR3 DNA: TGTGCCAGCAGCCAAGCGTTATATCAAGAGACCCAGTACTTC.

This clonotype was counted many times. The J gene is TRBJ1-2, the V gene TRBV29-1, with 8 bases fitting TRBD1. V was clipped by 5 bases and J by 3 bases; unmatched bases: 2. Germline-derived CDR1 and CDR2 are SQVTM and ANQGSEA. CDR3 length: 12 amino acids. CDR3 residues: CSVNRGYYGYTF. The CDR3 DNA reads as TGCAGCGTTAACAGGGGGTACTATGGCTACACCTTC.

The table lists this clonotype with many counts. The genes are TRBV5-1 and TRBJ1-4; D is unclear. The germline gives CDR1 SGHRS, CDR2 YFSETQ. The CDR3 sequence is 14 residues long. Deletions cut 4 bases from V and 8 bases from J, with 15 bases between. The CDR3 is CASSTGSFQEKLFF. CDR3 nucleotides: TGCGCCAGCAGCACCGGGTCTTTCCAGGAAAAACTGTTTTTT.

Regarding this clonotype: At one end the junction does not follow the germline gene, possibly because of a read error. The rearrangement joins TRBV20-1 to TRBJ1-2; TRBD1 is a possible D gene (5 bases). CDR3 length: 16 residues. The germline gives CDR1 DFQATT, CDR2 SNEGSKA (reference sequence). The CDR3 here is CSARGQVRDPNYGYTF. The CDR3 DNA reads TGCAGTGCCAGAGGCCAGGTTAGGGACCCTAACTATGGCTACACCTTC.

This clonotype was found many times. This rearrangement joins TRBV20-1 to TRBJ1-2; tentatively, D is TRBD1 (6 bases). The germline gives CDR1 DFQATT, CDR2 SNEGSKA (reference sequence). Trimming stripped 6 bases from V and 7 bases from J, with 21 bases between. The CDR3 extends over 14 amino acids. CDR3 amino acids: CSARERGRASGYTF. DNA of the CDR3: TGCAGTGCCCGAGAAAGGGGGAGGGCTAGTGGCTACACCTTC.

This clonotype was picked up a small number of times. This chain joins TRBV20-1 and TRBJ2-1, with 8 bases lining up with TRBD2. There are 15 residues in the CDR3. The germline CDR1 and CDR2 sequences are DFQATT and SNEGSKA (reference sequence). The V segment lost 6 bases and the J segment 3 bases; nucleotides outside the gene matches: 10. The CDR3 DNA reads as TGCAGTGCCCTAGGTATTAGCGGGAACTACAATGAGCAGTTCTTC. Its protein is CSALGISGNYNEQFF.

There are many counts of this clonotype. The V and J genes are TRBV29-1 and TRBJ1-2; D gene ambiguous. The CDR3 covers 12 residues. V dropped 3 bases and J dropped 4 bases, with 9 bases sitting between them. In germline, CDR1 is SQVTM, CDR2 ANQGSEA. The CDR3 DNA is TGCAGCGTTGACGGGCCCACCTATGGCTACACCTTC. Residues: CSVDGPTYGYTF.

In its sample, this clonotype was seen many times. This chain connects TRBV5-1 to TRBJ2-2; D is undetermined. CDR1 is SGHRS and CDR2 is YFSETQ in the germline V gene. The CDR3 is made up of 17 amino acids. Between the trimmed V and J ends, which lost 0 bases and 0 bases, there was a span of 12 bases. The CDR3 DNA is TGCGCCAGCAGCTTGGCCCGGGCACTGTCGAACACCGGGGAGCTGTTTTTT. Its protein is CASSLARALSNTGELFF.

This clonotype was recorded at least ten times. V is TRBV19 and J is TRBJ1-1, with D perhaps TRBD1 (5 bases). This CDR3 region has 10 residues. Trimming pared 7 bases from V and 10 bases from J, leaving 10 bases between. CDR1 is LNHDA and CDR2 is SQIVND in the germline V gene (reference sequence). The CDR3 DNA reads as TGTGCCAGTATTGGGGGGGTAGCTTTCTTT. This encodes CASIGGVAFF.

Many counts were recorded for this clonotype. The chain recombines TRBV5-1 with TRBJ2-5; D is uncertain. Trimming removed 3 bases at V and 4 bases at J, with 13 bases between. Germline values: CDR1 SGHRS, CDR2 YFSETQ. The CDR3 has 14 amino acids. DNA of the CDR3: TGCGCCAGCAGCTATACGCTCCGAGGAGAGACCCAGTACTTC. It encodes CASSYTLRGETQYF.